The subject of this entry is one T cell receptor beta chain. Its antigen is not identified. The entry originates in a study of T-cell memory formation after mild COVID-19. At the level of the study: Most TCR clusters belonged to a single donor.

Study-level points and caveats: Contracting CD4+ clones sat mainly in CM and EM; CD8+ in EMRA. The authors did not confirm SARS-CoV-2 specificity of second-wave clones peaking day 37.

It was 5'RACE with constant-segment primers that produced the TCR alpha and TCR beta cDNA libraries, which carried sample barcodes and UMIs. One entry per CDR3 protein, called by TCRdb with MiXCR from the 5' RACE reads. The repertoire holds 300,000 to 400,000 distinct CDR3 sequences, with under 25% as singletons. Unmatched junction bases numbered 7, after V lost 2 bases and J lost 4 bases. The CDR3 is 15 amino acids. CDR1 is SGHRS and CDR2 is YFSETQ in the germline V gene. The sequence was obtained from an adult woman who had mild COVID-19 (a few samples of this study predate the infection). Cell type and time point are not known. Sequencing was carried out using PBMCs or a T cell subset sorted from them (not recorded which). The rearrangement links TRBV5-1 to TRBJ2-3; 7 bases align to TRBD1. The CDR3 DNA follows: TGCGCCAGCAGCTTCACGGGGACAGCCCCAGATACGCAGTATTTT. Translated: CASSFTGTAPDTQYF.